The T cell receptor (beta chain) under discussion was sequenced for a study of blood T cell repertoires in COVID-19. Germline CDR1 reads KGHDR; CDR2 reads SFDVKD. V lost 3 bases to trimming and J lost 0 bases; unmatched junction nucleotides: 6. The CDR3 contains 17 residues. The method was immunoSEQ multiplex PCR; TCRdb's version includes in-frame clones alone and lacks a portion of them. The sample lists 200,000 to 300,000 clones, around 87% seen once, with 5.2% in the top ten. The receptor was derived from a woman aged 60-75 years with COVID-19, enrolled during active disease. Sequenced material: peripheral blood. The chain joins TRBV24-1 to TRBJ1-4, with TRBD1 matching 7 bases. The CDR3 sequence is CATSDGTASTTNEKLFF. In DNA form, the CDR3 reads TGTGCCACCAGTGATGGGACAGCCTCAACAACTAATGAAAAACTGTTTTTT.